Presented here are 25 T cell receptor beta chains from one specimen sequenced in a study of T cell repertoires in cytomegalovirus infection. TCRdb recomputed calls from the reads with MiXCR, one row per CDR3 protein. The sample consists of some 280,000 distinct CDR3 sequences, approximately 15% of them appearing once. Source material: PBMCs. The receptor set was obtained from a human donor in good health (CMV status not recorded). Some clones in this sample may be carry-over from other donors' samples.

The chain recombines TRBV19 with TRBJ2-1, with a tentative D call TRBD2 (7 bases). CDR1 is LNHDA and CDR2 is SQIVND in the germline V gene (reference sequence). The CDR3 has 16 amino acids. V shed 1 base and J shed 8 bases, with 18 bases lying between them. The CDR3 loop is CASSIGGGGPSDEQFF. As DNA, the CDR3 is TGTGCCAGTAGTATAGGGGGGGGGGGCCCTTCAGATGAGCAGTTCTTC.

To note about this clonotype: A clone one base away is much larger, so this may be a read error. This rearrangement joins TRBV7-2 to TRBJ2-1; 10 bases are a match to TRBD1. V was clipped by 5 bases and J by 4 bases; unmatched bases: 5. CDR1 and CDR2 from the germline V gene are SGHTA and FQGNSA. The CDR3 runs to 15 residues. The CDR3: CASSEDRGGYNEQFF. The DNA of the CDR3 is TGTGCCAGCAGCGAGGACAGGGGGGGTTACAATGAGCAGTTCTTC.

This chain uses TRBV6-2 or TRBV6-3 with TRBJ1-1; D remains unclear. This CDR3 has 16 amino acids. The ends were cut back, 2 bases at V and 9 bases at J, with 22 bases in the middle. Germline assignment: CDR1 MNHEY and CDR2 SVGEGT. CDR3 sequence (DNA): TGTGCCAGCAGTTACACCCCTGGAATGGGCAAGAGTCAAGCTTTCTTT. Translating it yields CASSYTPGMGKSQAFF.

J is TRBJ2-1 and V is TRBV4-1, with 9 nucleotides matching TRBD1. The CDR3 has 13 amino acids. J gave up 7 bases and V 4 bases, and 2 bases lay outside the gene matches. CDR1 is MGHRA, CDR2 YSYEKL, per germline. The CDR3 DNA reads TGCGCCAGCAGCCCGACAGGGGGTAATGAGCAGTTCTTC. It codes for CASSPTGGNEQFF.

This clonotype appeared many times. The chain has TRBV4-2 and TRBJ1-5, with D possibly matching TRBD1 (6 bases). The CDR3 runs to 18 residues. The germline V and J ends were trimmed by 0 bases and 2 bases, with 17 bases remaining between them. Germline V gene sequence: CDR1 LGHNA, CDR2 YNFKEQ. In DNA, the CDR3 is TGTGCCAGCAGCCAAGATGACAGGAGTTTAGGGGGCAATCAGCCCCAGCATTTT. This gives the protein CASSQDDRSLGGNQPQHF.

At least ten counts were recorded for this clonotype. This chain connects TRBV18 to TRBJ2-1; the D gene is possibly TRBD2 (5 bases). Germline lookup yields CDR1 KGHSH and CDR2 LQKENI. V lost 2 bases, J lost 7 bases, and 18 bases lay in between. CDR3 length equals 16 residues. The CDR3 nucleotides are TGTGCCAGCTCACCAAGCCCCGGCGGGTGGTCGAATGAGCAGTTCTTC. This encodes CASSPSPGGWSNEQFF.

This clonotype occurred a few times. The chain combines TRBV20-1 with TRBJ1-1, with TRBD1 matching 8 bases. The CDR3 consists of 16 residues. After removal of 0 bases from V and 0 bases from J, the junction contained 6 bases not matched to a gene. Germline values: CDR1 DFQATT, CDR2 SNEGSKA (reference sequence). The CDR3 loop reads CSARDLMDRVNTEAFF. CDR3 nucleotide sequence: TGCAGTGCTAGAGACCTCATGGACAGGGTGAACACTGAAGCTTTCTTT.

This clonotype was detected a few times. The CDR3 coding sequence is TGTGCCAGCAGTCCTCGACTAGCGGGGGACTCCTACGAGCAGTACTTC. It translates to CASSPRLAGDSYEQYF. The J gene is TRBJ2-7, the V gene TRBV12-3 or TRBV12-4; 12 bases are a match to TRBD2. The ends lost 5 bases at V and 0 bases at J; junction bases unmatched: 5. The CDR3 totals 16 residues.

This clonotype was counted only a few times. V and J are TRBV29-1 and TRBJ2-1, with D possibly being TRBD1 (6 bases). The CDR3 length is 13 residues. The germline V gene encodes CDR1 SQVTM and CDR2 ANQGSEA. V was pared by 6 bases and J by 0 bases, with 9 bases between. The CDR3 sequence is CSVAGASYNEQFF. In DNA form, the CDR3 reads TGCAGCGTAGCAGGGGCCTCCTACAATGAGCAGTTCTTC.

This chain links TRBV29-1 with TRBJ2-6, with unresolved D. From germline, CDR1 is SQVTM and CDR2 ANQGSEA. CDR3 length: 13 amino acids. The germline V and J ends were trimmed by 1 base and 6 bases, with 7 bases remaining between them. The CDR3 nucleotides read TGCAGCGTTGAAGGAACAGAGGCCAACGTCCTGACTTTC. As protein: CSVEGTEANVLTF.

V usage is TRBV5-4 and J usage is TRBJ2-2, with 8 bases aligning to TRBD1. With 0 bases clipped from V and 6 bases from J, the junction kept 4 bases outside the gene matches. Germline lookup yields CDR1 SGHNT and CDR2 YYREEE (reference sequence). The CDR3 has 15 residues. The CDR3 is CASSLARTGPGELFF. In nucleotides, the CDR3 is TGTGCCAGCAGCTTGGCCCGGACAGGGCCCGGGGAGCTGTTTTTT. The full variable domain, its missing parts supplied by reference TRBV5-4 and TRBJ2-2, is ETGVTQSPTHLIKTRGQQVTLRCSSQSGHNTVSWYQQALGQGPQFIFQYYREEENGRGNFPPRFSGLQFPNYSSELNVNALELDDSALYLCASSLARTGPGELFFGEGSRLTVL.

The chain couples TRBV6-5 to TRBJ2-3, with unresolved D. The CDR3 spans 16 residues. The germline CDR1 and CDR2 sequences are MNHEY and SVGAGI. Trimming left V 2 bases short and J 1 base short, with 13 bases between. CDR3 in amino acids: CASSYAALSGTDTQYF. The CDR3 DNA is TGTGCCAGCAGTTACGCGGCACTCTCCGGCACAGATACGCAGTATTTT.

This clonotype occurred many times. The chain employs TRBV2 and TRBJ1-2; maybe TRBD1 (5 bases). V was trimmed by 7 bases and J by 4 bases, leaving 10 bases between them. CDR1 is SNHLY and CDR2 is FYNNEI in the germline V gene. This CDR3 has 12 residues. The CDR3 DNA reads TGTGCCAGCACCCACGACAGCTATGGCTACACCTTC. Translated, it gives CASTHDSYGYTF. Full variable domain (outside the CDR3, taken from reference TRBV2 and TRBJ1-2): EPEVTQTPSHQVTQMGQEVILRCVPISNHLYFYWYRQILGQKVEFLVSFYNNEISEKSEIFDDQFSVERPDGSNFTLKIRSTKLEDSAMYFCASTHDSYGYTFGSGTRLTVV.

Remarks on this clonotype: A much more abundant neighbour one base away suggests this may be a read error. The chain has TRBV27 and TRBJ2-1, with 7 bases that match TRBD1. Germline V gene data show CDR1 as MNHEY and CDR2 as SMNVEV (reference sequence). After removal of 4 bases from V and 5 bases from J, the junction contained 8 bases not matched to a gene. The length of the CDR3 is 15 residues. Written as DNA, the CDR3 is TGTGCCAGCAGTTCAGCGACAGGGCCAAACAATGAGCAGTTCTTC. This translates into CASSSATGPNNEQFF.

This clonotype occurred a few times. The chain employs TRBV20-1 and TRBJ2-7; 7 positions agree with TRBD2. The CDR3 has 14 amino acids. Germline CDR1 and CDR2: DFQATT and SNEGSKA (reference sequence). Trimming cost V 4 bases and J 0 bases; bases outside gene matches: 6. CDR3 sequence: CSATTSEHSYEQYF. CDR3 nucleotide sequence: TGCAGTGCTACTACTAGCGAGCACTCCTACGAGCAGTACTTC.

This clonotype has only a few counts. The chain is built from TRBV5-1 and TRBJ1-1, with TRBD1 matching 7 bases. Germline assignment: CDR1 SGHRS and CDR2 YFSETQ. Trimming cost V 3 bases and J 0 bases; bases outside gene matches: 5. The CDR3 extends over 15 amino acids. CDR3 amino acids: CASSSRDSMNTEAFF. CDR3 coding DNA: TGCGCCAGCAGCTCCCGGGACAGCATGAACACTGAAGCTTTCTTT. Full variable domain (outside the CDR3, taken from reference TRBV5-1 and TRBJ1-1): KAGVTQTPRYLIKTRGQQVTLSCSPISGHRSVSWYQQTPGQGLQFLFEYFSETQRNKGNFPGRFSGRQFSNSRSEMNVSTLELGDSALYLCASSSRDSMNTEAFFGQGTRLTVV.

This clonotype was counted ten times or more. This chain's CDR3 is CASSYGFNNEQFF. CDR3 DNA: TGTGCCAGCAGTTACGGCTTCAACAATGAGCAGTTCTTC. The chain has TRBV6-5 and TRBJ2-1; D uncertain. V lost 2 bases to trimming and J lost 5 bases, with 7 bases between them. Per the germline V gene, CDR1 is MNHEY and CDR2 is SVGAGI. This CDR3 spans 13 amino acids.

The chain uses TRBV5-6 and TRBJ2-7; D call uncertain. V was shortened by 1 base and J by 1 base, with 6 bases between the two germline ends. CDR1 and CDR2 (germline): SGHDT, YYEEEE. The CDR3 sequence is 13 residues long. The CDR3 bases are TGTGCCAGCAGCTTGCAGAGTTCCTACGAGCAGTACTTC. Its protein is CASSLQSSYEQYF.

The CDR3 coding sequence is TGTGCCAGCAGCCAGAGGACAGGAGGAATCACTGAAGCTTTCTTT. Amino acids: CASSQRTGGITEAFF. V gene TRBV14 combines with J gene TRBJ1-1; 7 nucleotides align to TRBD1. Germline V gene sequence: CDR1 SGHDN, CDR2 FVKESK. The CDR3 consists of 15 residues. V shed 3 bases, J shed 4 bases, and the junction held 8 bases outside the gene matches.

This clonotype was seen repeatedly, ten times or more. V gene TRBV12-3 or TRBV12-4 combines with J gene TRBJ1-2, with D tentatively TRBD1 (5 bases). V was clipped by 5 bases and J by 8 bases, with 15 bases between them. The CDR3 is 13 residues long. The CDR3 protein is CASSARETGGYTF. The CDR3 nucleotides are TGTGCCAGCAGTGCCAGGGAAACTGGAGGCTACACCTTC.

This clonotype has a handful of counts. This chain uses TRBV10-3 with TRBJ1-1; D not certain. The V gene lost 4 bases and the J gene lost 4 bases, with 10 bases spanning the gap. The CDR3 has 13 residues. Germline loops: CDR1 ENHRY, CDR2 SYGVKD. This chain's CDR3 is CAISVRRFTEAFF. CDR3 DNA sequence: TGTGCCATCAGTGTGAGAAGGTTCACTGAAGCTTTCTTT.

This clonotype was counted at least ten times. The J gene is TRBJ2-1, the V gene TRBV7-6, with 9 bases lining up with TRBD1. The germline V gene encodes CDR1 SGHVS and CDR2 FNYEAQ. V gave up 5 bases and J gave up 7 bases; unmatched junction bases: 9. The CDR3 is 15 amino acids. CDR3 sequence: CASSLGTGGGNEQFF. CDR3 in DNA: TGTGCCAGCAGCCTCGGTACAGGGGGCGGAAATGAGCAGTTCTTC.

This clonotype has ten or more counts. V usage is TRBV12-3 or TRBV12-4 and J usage is TRBJ2-7; D is unresolved. The CDR3 extends over 11 amino acids. Trimming pared 7 bases from V and 4 bases from J, leaving 8 bases between. The CDR3 DNA reads as TGTGCCAGCACTTTGGATTACGAGCAGTACTTC. This translates into CASTLDYEQYF.

In its sample, this clonotype was seen many times. CDR3 coding DNA: TGCGCCAGCAGCCAAGGACTAGCTTTACTCGATGAGCAGTTCTTC. This encodes CASSQGLALLDEQFF. The chain joins TRBV4-1 to TRBJ2-1, with 7 bases that match TRBD2. After removal of 1 base from V and 8 bases from J, the junction contained 8 bases not matched to a gene. This CDR3 contains 15 residues. Germline lookup yields CDR1 MGHRA and CDR2 YSYEKL.

This clonotype was recorded many times. The gene calls are TRBV25-1 and TRBJ2-1, with 10 bases identical to TRBD2. From germline, CDR1 is MGHDK and CDR2 SYGVNS. The CDR3 has 11 residues. V was pared by 8 bases and J by 15 bases, with 7 bases of the junction left unmatched. The CDR3 sequence: CASGSGRASFF. CDR3 DNA: TGTGCCAGCGGAAGCGGGAGGGCCTCGTTCTTC.